This T cell receptor (beta chain) derives from a study of cytomegalovirus exposure and HLA in healthy donors. Study observations and caveats: Productive rates of about 87% or about 30% were seen for most TCR beta V segments in an earlier analysis. Researchers reported in a later analysis that a missense DCLRE1C variant was tied to TCR beta V- and J-gene trimming. Sequencing had likely introduced a cluster of highly shared sequence variants as an artifact.

PCR employed 60 Vbeta and 13 Jbeta primers. Measured with immunoSEQ multiplex PCR; TCRdb has only the in-frame clones, and not every one. The repertoire holds some 170,000 clones, with 70% to 90% as singletons. This clone was picked up one time. Its cognate antigen is unknown. This CDR3 contains 14 residues. Germline lookup yields CDR1 MNHEY and CDR2 SMNVEV (reference sequence). Trimming pared 3 bases from V and 5 bases from J, leaving 13 bases between. This TCR was sampled from a woman in her twenties or thirties in good health and CMV-seropositive. The V call is TRBV27, the J call TRBJ1-1; possible D gene TRBD1, 6 bases. Sequenced input: PBMCs. The CDR3 spells CASSFGGLGTEAFF. CDR3 nucleotide sequence: TGTGCCAGCAGTTTCGGGGGGCTAGGGACTGAAGCTTTCTTT.